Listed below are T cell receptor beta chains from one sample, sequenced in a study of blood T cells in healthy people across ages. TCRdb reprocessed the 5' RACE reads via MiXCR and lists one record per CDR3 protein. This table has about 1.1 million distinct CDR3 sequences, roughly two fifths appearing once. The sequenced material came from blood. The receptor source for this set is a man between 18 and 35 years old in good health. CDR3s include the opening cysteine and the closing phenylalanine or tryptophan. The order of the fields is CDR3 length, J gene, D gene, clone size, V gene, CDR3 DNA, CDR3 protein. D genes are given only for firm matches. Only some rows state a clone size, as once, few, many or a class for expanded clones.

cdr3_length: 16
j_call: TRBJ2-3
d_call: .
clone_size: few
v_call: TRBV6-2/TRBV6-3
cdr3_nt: TGTGCCAGCAGCCGCCACACCTTGGGCCGGACAGATACGCAGTATTTT
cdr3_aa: CASSRHTLGRTDTQYF

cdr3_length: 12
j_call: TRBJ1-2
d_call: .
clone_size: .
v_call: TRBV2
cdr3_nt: TGTGCCAGCAGTGCACAGACGGATGGCTACACCTTC
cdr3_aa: CASSAQTDGYTF

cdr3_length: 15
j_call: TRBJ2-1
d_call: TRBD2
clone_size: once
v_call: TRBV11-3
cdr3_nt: TGTGCCAGCAGCTTAGTAAGCGGGGGGGGAAATGAGCAGTTCTTC
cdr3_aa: CASSLVSGGGNEQFF

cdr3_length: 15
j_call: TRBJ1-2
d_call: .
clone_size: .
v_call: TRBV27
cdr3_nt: TGTGCCAGCAGTCCTATGGGCAGGGCAGAATATGGCTACACCTTC
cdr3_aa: CASSPMGRAEYGYTF

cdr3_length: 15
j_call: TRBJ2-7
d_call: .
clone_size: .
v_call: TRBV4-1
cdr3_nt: TGCGCCAGCAGCCAAGAATGGGTGACGTACAATGAGCAGTACTTC
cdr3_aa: CASSQEWVTYNEQYF

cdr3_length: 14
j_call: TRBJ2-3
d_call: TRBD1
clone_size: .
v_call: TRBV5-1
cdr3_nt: TGCGCCAGCAGGACAGGGGTCAGCACAGATACGCAGTATTTT
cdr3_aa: CASRTGVSTDTQYF

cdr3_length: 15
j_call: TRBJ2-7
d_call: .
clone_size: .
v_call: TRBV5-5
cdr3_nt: TGTGCCAGCAGCTTTGGGAGGAAGAGCTCCTACGAGCAGTACTTC
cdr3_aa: CASSFGRKSSYEQYF

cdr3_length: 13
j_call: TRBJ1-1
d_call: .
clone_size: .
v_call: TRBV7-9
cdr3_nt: TGTGCCAGCAGCTCGTCCAAGGGCACTGAAGCTTTCTTT
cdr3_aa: CASSSSKGTEAFF

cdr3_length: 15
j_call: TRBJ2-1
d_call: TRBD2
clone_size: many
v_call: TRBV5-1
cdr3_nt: TGCGCCAGCAGCTTGACTAGCGGGGACTACAATGAGCAGTTCTTC
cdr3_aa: CASSLTSGDYNEQFF

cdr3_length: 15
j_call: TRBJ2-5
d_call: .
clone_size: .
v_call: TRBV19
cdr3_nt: TGTGCCAGTAGTATTGGCGAGGCCAGGGCGGAGACCCAGTACTTC
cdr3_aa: CASSIGEARAETQYF

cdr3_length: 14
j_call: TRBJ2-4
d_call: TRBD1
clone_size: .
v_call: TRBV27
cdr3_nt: TGTGCCAGCAGTTTATCTCGACAGGGAGTGGAGCAGTACTTC
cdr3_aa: CASSLSRQGVEQYF

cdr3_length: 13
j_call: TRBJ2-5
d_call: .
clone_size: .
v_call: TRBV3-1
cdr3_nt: TGTGCCAGCAGCCAAGCCGGAGAGAAGACCCAGTACTTC
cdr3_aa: CASSQAGEKTQYF

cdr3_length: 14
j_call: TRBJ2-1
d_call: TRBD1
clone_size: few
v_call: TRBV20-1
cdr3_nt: TGCAGTGCTAGAGAGGGACAGGGTTGGGATGAGCAGTTCTTC
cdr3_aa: CSAREGQGWDEQFF

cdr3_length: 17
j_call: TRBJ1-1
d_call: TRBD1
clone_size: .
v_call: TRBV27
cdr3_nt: TGTGCCAGCAGTCCCATTCACAGGGGCCTGGGGAACACTGAAGCTTTCTTT
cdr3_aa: CASSPIHRGLGNTEAFF

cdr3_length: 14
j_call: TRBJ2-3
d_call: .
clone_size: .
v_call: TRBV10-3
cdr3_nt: TGTGCCATCAGCCCCACTAGTAACCCAGATACGCAGTATTTT
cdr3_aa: CAISPTSNPDTQYF

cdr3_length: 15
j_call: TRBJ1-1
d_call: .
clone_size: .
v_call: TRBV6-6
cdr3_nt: TGTGCCAGCAGTTCCCATAAGACGGGAGGCACTGAAGCTTTCTTT
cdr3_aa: CASSSHKTGGTEAFF

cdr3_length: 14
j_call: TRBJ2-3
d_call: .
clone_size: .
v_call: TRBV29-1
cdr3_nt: TGCAGCGTTGGGGGTGGTTTTCGGGATCTGGCGCAGTATTTT
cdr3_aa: CSVGGGFRDLAQYF

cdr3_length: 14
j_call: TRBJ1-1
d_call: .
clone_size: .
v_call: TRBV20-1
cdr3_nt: TGCAGTGCTAGAGATTGGAGGGAAAACACTGAAGCTTTCTTT
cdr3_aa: CSARDWRENTEAFF

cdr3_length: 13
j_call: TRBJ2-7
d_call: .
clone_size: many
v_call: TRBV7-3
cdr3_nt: TGTGCCAGCAGCTCCTCGGGTTTTTACGAGCAGTACTTC
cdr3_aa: CASSSSGFYEQYF

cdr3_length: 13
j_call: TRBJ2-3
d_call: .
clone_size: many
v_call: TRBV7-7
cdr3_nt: TGTGCCAGCAGCGCCGGAGCCACAGATACGCAGTATTTT
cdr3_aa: CASSAGATDTQYF